The next 14 T cell receptor beta chains were all read from a single sample in a study of T-cell reconstitution after alpha-beta-depleted transplantation in children. Preparation of the TCRbeta library used unique molecular identifiers. TCRdb reprocessed the PCR reads with MiXCR, giving one entry per CDR3 protein. The sample holds over 90,000 distinct CDR3 sequences, around 7% seen once. The source was PBMCs, collected before TCRalphabeta/CD19-depleted stem cell transplant. Receptors originate from a boy between 2 and 10 years old with acute lymphoblastic leukemia, due to receive a stem cell transplant.

The chain carries TRBV5-1 and TRBJ2-7; TRBD1 agrees at 7 bases. This CDR3 comprises 14 residues. CDR1 and CDR2 (germline): SGHRS, YFSETQ. V was clipped by 1 base and J by 3 bases; unmatched bases: 4. The CDR3: CASSLLDRLYEQYF. The CDR3 nucleotides read TGCGCCAGCAGCTTGTTGGACAGGCTCTACGAGCAGTACTTC. Full variable domain (rest looked up from reference TRBV5-1 and TRBJ2-7): KAGVTQTPRYLIKTRGQQVTLSCSPISGHRSVSWYQQTPGQGLQFLFEYFSETQRNKGNFPGRFSGRQFSNSRSEMNVSTLELGDSALYLCASSLLDRLYEQYFGPGTRLTVT.

This clonotype was counted ten times or more. The V call is TRBV20-1, the J call TRBJ2-2; a possible D gene is TRBD2 (6 bases). The CDR3 spans 17 residues. Germline loops: CDR1 DFQATT, CDR2 SNEGSKA (reference sequence). V was cut by 0 bases and J by 0 bases, with 14 bases left in between. In DNA form, the CDR3 reads TGCAGTGCTAGAGATCTCTGGAGGGGCCCGAACACCGGGGAGCTGTTTTTT. Translation gives CSARDLWRGPNTGELFF.

The chain joins TRBV3-1 to TRBJ1-2, with D unclear. The CDR3 is 13 residues long. Trimming shortened V by 1 base and J by 5 bases, and 8 bases separated the two germline ends. CDR1 LGHDT and CDR2 YNNKEL come from the germline V gene (reference sequence). This CDR3 is CASSQGKVYGYTF. CDR3 sequence (DNA): TGTGCCAGCAGCCAAGGAAAGGTTTATGGCTACACCTTC.

This clonotype was counted between two and nine times. The chain is built from TRBV7-9 and TRBJ1-2; the match to TRBD1 covers 12 bases. The CDR3 covers 15 residues. Germline values: CDR1 SEHNR, CDR2 FQNEAQ (reference sequence). V was clipped by 3 bases and J by 8 bases; unmatched bases: 7. Here the CDR3 DNA reads TGTGCCAGCAGCTTCCTACCGGGACAGGGGGCGGGCTACACCTTC. Protein: CASSFLPGQGAGYTF.

This clonotype was recorded a few times. CDR3 sequence: CAISEKNDRGQSGYTF. The DNA of the CDR3 is TGTGCCATCAGCGAAAAAAATGACAGGGGGCAGAGTGGCTACACCTTC. The chain is built from TRBV10-3 and TRBJ1-2; 10 nucleotides match TRBD1. V dropped 6 bases and J dropped 7; count of bases not matched to a gene: 14. There are 16 residues in the CDR3. The germline CDR1 and CDR2 sequences are ENHRY and SYGVKD.

This clonotype has a handful of counts. The chain combines TRBV3-1 with TRBJ1-4; TRBD1 is a possible D gene (6 bases). Germline assignment: CDR1 LGHDT and CDR2 YNNKEL (reference sequence). The CDR3 runs 15 residues. V lost 5 bases and J lost 8, with 18 bases in between. The CDR3 loop reads CASSLDSPLGEKLFF. The CDR3 region has the DNA TGTGCCAGCAGCTTGGACAGCCCCTTGGGGGAAAAACTGTTTTTT.

This clonotype has at least ten counts. V and J are TRBV20-1 and TRBJ1-1; 7 bases fit TRBD1. Germline CDR1 reads DFQATT; CDR2 reads SNEGSKA (reference sequence). The V gene end was trimmed by 5 bases and the J gene end by 3 bases; junction bases not matched to a gene: 9. The CDR3 totals 14 residues. CDR3 region: CSAERQGEDTEAFF. As DNA, the CDR3 is TGCAGTGCTGAAAGACAGGGAGAGGACACTGAAGCTTTCTTT.

The gene calls are TRBV19 and TRBJ2-1; unclear D gene. Trimming removed 5 bases from V and 3 bases from J, with 8 bases in between. CDR3 length equals 13 residues. Per the germline V gene, CDR1 is LNHDA and CDR2 is SQIVND (reference sequence). The CDR3 here is CASSRKGYNEQFF. The DNA for the CDR3 is TGTGCCAGTAGTCGAAAGGGCTACAATGAGCAGTTCTTC.

The V gene is TRBV27, the J gene TRBJ2-3; 7 bases map to TRBD2. This CDR3 has 14 amino acids. V gave up 5 bases and J gave up 1 base; unmatched junction bases: 3. Per the germline V gene, CDR1 is MNHEY and CDR2 is SMNVEV (reference sequence). CDR3 sequence (DNA): TGTGCCAGCAGTCCAAGCGGGGGCACAGATACGCAGTATTTT. The encoded protein is CASSPSGGTDTQYF.

V and J are TRBV7-9 and TRBJ2-7, with TRBD2 as a possible D gene (5 bases). This CDR3 has 15 amino acids. V shed 11 bases and J shed 3 bases, with 23 bases lying between them. Germline-derived CDR1 and CDR2 are SEHNR and FQNEAQ (reference sequence). The CDR3 is CAGPFGLPGSYEQYF. The CDR3 DNA is TGTGCCGGACCGTTTGGACTGCCAGGTAGCTACGAGCAGTACTTC.

There are a few counts of this clonotype. The chain has TRBV28 and TRBJ2-7; TRBD2 agrees at 15 bases. CDR3 length: 16 amino acids. After removal of 11 bases from V and 5 bases from J, the junction contained 13 bases not matched to a gene. CDR1 is MDHEN and CDR2 is SYDVKM in the germline V gene. DNA of the CDR3: TGTGCCGCTCACCCCCTCGGACTAGCGGGGGGGAACGAGCAGTACTTC. This encodes CAAHPLGLAGGNEQYF.

This clonotype was counted a few times. The V and J genes are TRBV6-2 or TRBV6-3 and TRBJ2-7; 7 positions match TRBD1. CDR3 length equals 15 residues. Trimming removed 6 bases from V and 2 bases from J; junction bases left unmatched: 10. Germline lookup yields CDR1 MNHEY and CDR2 SVGEGT. In nucleotides, the CDR3 is TGTGCCAGCAGCCCATCCGGGACAGAACCCTACGAGCAGTACTTC. It encodes CASSPSGTEPYEQYF.

This clonotype was seen repeatedly, ten times or more. The V and J genes are TRBV29-1 and TRBJ2-7, with D uncertain. Germline CDR1 and CDR2: SQVTM and ANQGSEA. The germline V and J ends were trimmed by 0 bases and 3 bases, with 9 bases remaining between them. The CDR3 contains 13 residues. The CDR3 spells CSVEDGPVYEQYF. Here the CDR3 DNA reads TGCAGCGTTGAAGATGGCCCGGTCTACGAGCAGTACTTC.

The chain couples TRBV3-1 to TRBJ1-2, with D possibly TRBD1 on 5 matching bases. Trimming cost V 5 bases and J 0 bases, with 13 bases left between them. Germline V lookup: CDR1 LGHDT, CDR2 YNNKEL (reference sequence). The length of the CDR3 is 15 residues. DNA of the CDR3: TGTGCCAGCAGCGAGTGGGGGGACTCTAACTATGGCTACACCTTC. It is translated as CASSEWGDSNYGYTF.